Shown below are 3 T cell receptor beta chains from a single sample sequenced in a study of cytotoxic CD8 clonotypes in ibrutinib-treated CLL. The table came from immunoSEQ multiplex PCR; TCRdb's copy has only in-frame clones and leaves some out. The sample lists 40,000 or so clones, about 70% occurring once. The sample in question was PBMCs, obtained at disease progression, from a patient treated with ibrutinib. These receptors all stem from a human donor with chronic lymphocytic leukemia.

J is TRBJ1-1 and V is TRBV4-2; TRBD1 agrees at 9 bases. The CDR3 totals 15 residues. Trimming at V came to 2 bases and at J to 5 bases, leaving 6 bases not matched to a gene. CDR1 is LGHNA, CDR2 YNFKEQ, per germline. The CDR3 region is CASSQPDRGGTEAFF. The DNA of the CDR3 is TGTGCCAGCAGCCAACCGGACAGGGGAGGTACTGAAGCTTTCTTT.

This clone has only one observation. V is TRBV5-6 and J is TRBJ2-1, with TRBD2 matching over 15 bases. The length of the CDR3 is 16 residues. The germline gives CDR1 SGHDT, CDR2 YYEEEE. The junction had 7 bases not matched to a gene; V was cut back by 0 bases and J by 12 bases. In DNA, the CDR3 is TGTGCCAGCAGCTTGGAGAGGACTAGCGGGAGGGAAGGGCAGTTCTTC. It yields the protein CASSLERTSGREGQFF.

The rearrangement uses TRBV7-9 and TRBJ2-1; 11 nucleotides align to TRBD2. There are 15 residues in the CDR3. CDR1 is SEHNR, CDR2 FQNEAQ, per germline (reference sequence). V trimming: 5 bases; J trimming: 8 bases; junction bases outside the gene matches: 8. CDR3 DNA sequence: TGTGCCAGCAGCCAACTAGCGGGAGTGTTCGATGAGCAGTTCTTC. This encodes CASSQLAGVFDEQFF.